One and the same sample provided the 10 T cell receptor beta chains below, sequenced in a study of OX40 agonist ivuxolimab in advanced cancers. Measured with immunoSEQ multiplex PCR; TCRdb has only the in-frame clones, and not every one. The sample holds 50,000 or so clones; about 90% are singletons and the top ten take approximately 3.5%. This specimen was CD4+ or CD8+ T cells sorted from blood, taken in a trial of the OX40 agonist ivuxolimab. The receptors come from an adult with an advanced solid tumor such as melanoma, head and neck, liver or kidney cancer.

The gene calls are TRBV6-5 and TRBJ1-4; no reliable D call. This CDR3 comprises 13 residues. The germline V gene encodes CDR1 MNHEY and CDR2 SVGAGI. The V end lost 4 bases, the J end lost 6 bases, and 9 bases lay between the germline ends. CDR3 amino acids: CASSWTADEKLFF. In DNA, the CDR3 is TGTGCCAGCAGTTGGACGGCCGATGAAAAACTGTTTTTT.

This clone was observed a handful of times. This rearrangement joins TRBV7-2 to TRBJ2-1; no clear D. Trimming shortened V by 5 bases and J by 3 bases, and 20 bases separated the two germline ends. Germline CDR1 is SGHTA and CDR2 is FQGNSA. This CDR3 spans 17 amino acids. DNA of the CDR3: TGTGCCAGCAGCGAACCCGTCTGGGGTAGACTCTACAATGAGCAGTTCTTC. Its translation is CASSEPVWGRLYNEQFF.

This chain connects TRBV10-3 to TRBJ2-1; D is unclear. This CDR3 region has 13 residues. Per the germline V gene, CDR1 is ENHRY and CDR2 is SYGVKD. The V end was cut by 0 bases, the J end by 7 bases, with 7 bases between. The CDR3: CAISESASNEQFF. The CDR3 DNA is TGTGCCATCAGTGAGTCAGCTAGTAATGAGCAGTTCTTC.

By sample fraction, this clone is medium-sized (0.01 to 0.1%). The rearrangement uses TRBV18 and TRBJ2-3; 9 bases fit TRBD1. CDR1 is KGHSH and CDR2 is LQKENI in the germline V gene. V shed 4 bases, J shed 5 bases, and the junction held 4 bases outside the gene matches. This CDR3 has 14 amino acids. CDR3 sequence (DNA): TGTGCCAGCTCACAAGGGACAGGGCAAGATACGCAGTATTTT. This sequence encodes CASSQGTGQDTQYF.

This clone appeared a single time. V usage is TRBV9 and J usage is TRBJ1-2; unclear D gene. Trimming left V 4 bases short and J 2 bases short, with 12 bases between. The CDR3 contains 14 residues. CDR1 SGDLS and CDR2 YYNGEE come from the germline V gene. CDR3 sequence: CASSPTVGNYGYTF. CDR3 nucleotides: TGTGCCAGCAGCCCAACGGTGGGGAACTATGGCTACACCTTC.

This clone was detected only once. V is TRBV10-3 and J is TRBJ2-1; a possible D gene is TRBD2 (6 bases). Germline CDR1 and CDR2: ENHRY and SYGVKD. V was trimmed by 6 bases and J by 5 bases, leaving 14 bases between them. The CDR3 is made up of 14 amino acids. CDR3 DNA sequence: TGTGCCATCAGGGAGGGAGCCCCTCACAATGAGCAGTTCTTC. Translating gives CAIREGAPHNEQFF.

This clone was detected only a few times. This chain joins TRBV11-3 and TRBJ2-2; no clear D gene. The CDR3 contains 13 residues. CDR1 and CDR2 from the germline V gene are SGHNT and YENEEA. Trimming stripped 4 bases from V and 6 bases from J, with 9 bases between. The CDR3: CASSSLLSGELFF. CDR3 in DNA: TGTGCCAGCAGCTCCCTTTTGTCCGGGGAGCTGTTTTTT.

The V gene is TRBV6-5, the J gene TRBJ2-3, with 7 bases that match TRBD1. The CDR3 extends over 15 amino acids. The V gene end was trimmed by 6 bases and the J gene end by 3 bases; junction bases not matched to a gene: 9. Per the germline V gene, CDR1 is MNHEY and CDR2 is SVGAGI. DNA of the CDR3: TGTGCCAGCAGAGACGGACAGGCCGGGACAGATACGCAGTATTTT. This encodes CASRDGQAGTDTQYF.

V and J are TRBV5-4 and TRBJ2-3; D is ambiguous. Trimming pared 0 bases from V and 1 base from J, leaving 9 bases between. Germline V CDR1 and CDR2: SGHNT, YYREEE (reference sequence). CDR3 length: 15 amino acids. For the CDR3, the DNA is TGTGCCAGCAGCTTGGTGGGCGCCCGCACAGATACGCAGTATTTT. It yields the protein CASSLVGARTDTQYF.

CDR3 nucleotides: TGCGCCAGCAGCCAAGCGGGCGGACAGGGCTACGAGCAGTACTTC. Residues: CASSQAGGQGYEQYF. V is TRBV4-3 and J is TRBJ2-7, with 8 bases lining up with TRBD1. V lost 1 base, J lost 3 bases, and 5 bases stayed unmatched. This CDR3 is 15 amino acids long. Germline V CDR1 and CDR2: LGHNA, YSLEER.